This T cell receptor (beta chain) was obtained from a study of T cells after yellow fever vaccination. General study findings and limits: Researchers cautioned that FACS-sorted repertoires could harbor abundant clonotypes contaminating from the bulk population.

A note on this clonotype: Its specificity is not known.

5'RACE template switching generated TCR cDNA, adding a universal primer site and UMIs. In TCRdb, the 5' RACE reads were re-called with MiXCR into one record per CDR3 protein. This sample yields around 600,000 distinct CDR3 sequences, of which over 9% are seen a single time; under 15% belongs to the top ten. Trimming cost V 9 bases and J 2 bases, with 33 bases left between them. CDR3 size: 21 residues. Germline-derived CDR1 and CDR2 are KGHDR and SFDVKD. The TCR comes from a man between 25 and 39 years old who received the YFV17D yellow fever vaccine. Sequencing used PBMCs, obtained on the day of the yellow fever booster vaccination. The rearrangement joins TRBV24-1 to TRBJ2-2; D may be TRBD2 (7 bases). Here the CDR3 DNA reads TGTGCCACCTTTGATTTCCTGGGGAGGGGGAGCTTTTCCCAAAACACCGGGGAGCTGTTTTTT. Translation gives CATFDFLGRGSFSQNTGELFF.